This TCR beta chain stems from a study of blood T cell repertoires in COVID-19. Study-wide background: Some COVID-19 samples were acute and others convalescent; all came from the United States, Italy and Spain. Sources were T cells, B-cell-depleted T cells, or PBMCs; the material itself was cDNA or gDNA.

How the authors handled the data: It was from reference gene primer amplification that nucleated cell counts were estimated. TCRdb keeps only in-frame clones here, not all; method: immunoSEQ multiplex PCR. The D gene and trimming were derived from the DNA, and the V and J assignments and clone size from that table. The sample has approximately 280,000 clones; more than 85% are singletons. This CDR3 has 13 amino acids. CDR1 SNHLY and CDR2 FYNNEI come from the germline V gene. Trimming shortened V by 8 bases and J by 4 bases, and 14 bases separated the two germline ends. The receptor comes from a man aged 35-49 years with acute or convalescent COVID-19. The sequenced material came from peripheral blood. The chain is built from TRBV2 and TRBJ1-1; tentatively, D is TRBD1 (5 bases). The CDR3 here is CASGRGWGTEAFF. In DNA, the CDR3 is TGTGCCAGCGGGAGGGGATGGGGCACTGAAGCTTTCTTT.